Below, 15 T cell receptor beta chains from the same sample are listed, as sequenced in a study of long-term antiretroviral therapy in people with HIV. A v3.0 immunoSEQ assay was performed at survey level. Repertoires were generated with immunoSEQ multiplex PCR, while TCRdb's copy carries only in-frame clones and drops some. The data hold 20,000 or so clones, with roughly 72% observed a single time. Sample: unsorted PBMCs, taken 2.2 years after starting antiretroviral therapy. Receptors originate from a man in his fifties with HIV.

The V gene is TRBV29-1, the J gene TRBJ1-2, with D unclear. Germline V lookup: CDR1 SQVTM, CDR2 ANQGSEA. V gave up 3 bases and J gave up 8 bases, with 10 bases separating them. The CDR3 has 11 residues. CDR3 loop: CSVDGDKGYTF. CDR3 DNA sequence: TGCAGCGTTGACGGGGATAAGGGCTACACCTTC.

DNA of the CDR3: TGCGCCAGCAGCCAATCCGGTTTCACAGATACGCAGTATTTT. Residues: CASSQSGFTDTQYF. The chain combines TRBV4-3 with TRBJ2-3; the D is unclear. In germline, CDR1 is LGHNA, CDR2 YSLEER. The CDR3 is 14 amino acids. V was shortened by 2 bases and J by 2 bases, with 8 bases between the two germline ends.

This chain links TRBV11-2 with TRBJ2-7; D perhaps matches TRBD2 (6 bases). The CDR3 extends over 17 amino acids. Trimming shortened V by 1 base and J by 6 bases, and 22 bases separated the two germline ends. Germline-derived CDR1 and CDR2 are SGHAT and FQNNGV. As DNA, the CDR3 is TGTGCCAGCAGCTTAGTTGGATCCCTTGCGGGGCGGTTCGAGCAGTACTTC. Translated: CASSLVGSLAGRFEQYF.

The genes are TRBV18 and TRBJ2-1; 15 positions match TRBD2. The V segment lost 4 bases and the J segment 8 bases; nucleotides outside the gene matches: 9. CDR3 length: 17 amino acids. The germline V gene encodes CDR1 KGHSH and CDR2 LQKENI. CDR3 sequence (DNA): TGTGCCAGCTCACGGCAGAGTCGGACTAGCGGGGGGGATGAGCAGTTCTTC. Encoded protein: CASSRQSRTSGGDEQFF.

In this sample, this clone turned up once. The V gene is TRBV2, the J gene TRBJ2-5, with TRBD2 matching over 12 bases. V gave up 8 bases and J gave up 7 bases; unmatched junction bases: 8. CDR3 length: 14 residues. The germline CDR1 and CDR2 sequences are SNHLY and FYNNEI. CDR3 loop: CASLPGLAGRTQYF. The DNA of the CDR3 is TGTGCCAGCCTACCCGGACTAGCGGGGAGGACCCAGTACTTC.

This chain links TRBV23-1 with TRBJ1-6; no clear D. TRBV23-1 is an open reading frame whose function is uncertain. V was clipped by 8 bases and J by 12 bases, with 14 bases between them. This CDR3 is built from 12 residues. The CDR3 DNA is TGCGCCAGCCGAGGGAAACTGAAACCCCTCCACTTT. Its translation is CASRGKLKPLHF.

The rearrangement links TRBV28 to TRBJ1-4; the D is unclear. CDR3 size: 11 residues. The V and J ends lost 7 bases and 10 bases respectively, with 10 bases between them. Per the germline V gene, CDR1 is MDHEN and CDR2 is SYDVKM. The CDR3 DNA sequence: TGTGCCAGCATCTCAGATGGAAAACTGTTTTTT. Translation: CASISDGKLFF.

The chain uses TRBV4-3 and TRBJ2-3; 7 positions match TRBD2. CDR3 size: 16 residues. Germline V gene data show CDR1 as LGHNA and CDR2 as YSLEER. V lost 4 bases and J lost 5; bases outside the gene matches: 12. As DNA, the CDR3 is TGCGCCAGCAGCCGTCGAAGTGGGGGGGGGAAAGATACGCAGTATTTT. Its protein is CASSRRSGGGKDTQYF.

V gene TRBV28 combines with J gene TRBJ1-6, with a weak D call TRBD1 (5 bases). Trimming removed 0 bases from V and 6 bases from J, with 6 bases in between. Per the germline V gene, CDR1 is MDHEN and CDR2 is SYDVKM. The CDR3 covers 14 residues. The CDR3 loop reads CASSLWTVNSPLHF. The CDR3 DNA is TGTGCCAGCAGTTTATGGACAGTTAATTCACCCCTCCACTTT.

This clone was counted only a few times. The genes are TRBV19 and TRBJ1-5, with unresolved D. CDR3 length: 13 amino acids. Germline V gene sequence: CDR1 LNHDA, CDR2 SQIVND (reference sequence). V was shortened by 7 bases and J by 4 bases, with 11 bases between the two germline ends. This CDR3 reads CASTISGNQPQHF. The CDR3 DNA follows: TGTGCCAGTACCATATCCGGGAATCAGCCCCAGCATTTT. Filled out from reference TRBV19 and TRBJ1-5, the complete variable domain reads DGGITQSPKYLFRKEGQNVTLSCEQNLNHDAMYWYRQDPGQGLRLIYYSQIVNDFQKGDIAEGYSVSREKKESFPLTVTSAQKNPTAFYLCASTISGNQPQHFGDGTRLSIL.

CDR3 bases: TGTGCCAGCAGCGCCAGGGGACAGGGGAACACAGATACGCAGTATTTT. It translates to CASSARGQGNTDTQYF. The chain recombines TRBV7-3 with TRBJ2-3; 10 nucleotides align to TRBD1. This CDR3 region has 16 residues. Germline V CDR1 and CDR2: SGHTA, FQGTGA. Trimming took 5 bases from V and 2 from J; bases not matched to a gene: 7.

This chain joins TRBV4-3 and TRBJ2-1, with TRBD1 as a possible D gene (5 bases). Per germline, CDR1 LGHNA and CDR2 YSLEER. The V and J ends lost 8 bases and 6 bases respectively, with 14 bases between them. The CDR3 length is 13 residues. CDR3 DNA sequence: TGCGCCAGCGGGGCTAGGTCAGGCAATGAGCAGTTCTTC. Translating gives CASGARSGNEQFF.

This chain uses TRBV2 with TRBJ2-3; 7 positions match TRBD2. CDR3 size: 13 residues. Germline CDR1 SNHLY, CDR2 FYNNEI. Trimming cost V 6 bases and J 1 base; bases outside gene matches: 1. DNA of the CDR3: TGTGCCAGCAGGAGCGGGGGCACAGATACGCAGTATTTT. Protein: CASRSGGTDTQYF.

The V gene is TRBV5-6, the J gene TRBJ2-7; 8 nucleotides match TRBD2. The ends lost 2 bases at V and 5 bases at J; junction bases unmatched: 12. CDR1 is SGHDT, CDR2 YYEEEE, per germline. The CDR3 covers 16 residues. The CDR3 nucleotides read TGTGCCAGCAGCTTTTTCGGAAGTAGCGGGGAGGACGAGCAGTACTTC. Its protein is CASSFFGSSGEDEQYF.

On this clone: The sample holds other DNA sequences that translate to the same CDR3. This sequence joins TRBV4-3 and TRBJ2-1; tentatively, D is TRBD2 (6 bases). Trimming stripped 4 bases from V and 7 bases from J, with 8 bases between. CDR3 size: 12 residues. Germline V gene sequence: CDR1 LGHNA, CDR2 YSLEER. The CDR3 protein is CASSPAGNEQFF. As DNA, the CDR3 is TGCGCCAGCAGCCCCGCGGGGAATGAGCAGTTCTTC.